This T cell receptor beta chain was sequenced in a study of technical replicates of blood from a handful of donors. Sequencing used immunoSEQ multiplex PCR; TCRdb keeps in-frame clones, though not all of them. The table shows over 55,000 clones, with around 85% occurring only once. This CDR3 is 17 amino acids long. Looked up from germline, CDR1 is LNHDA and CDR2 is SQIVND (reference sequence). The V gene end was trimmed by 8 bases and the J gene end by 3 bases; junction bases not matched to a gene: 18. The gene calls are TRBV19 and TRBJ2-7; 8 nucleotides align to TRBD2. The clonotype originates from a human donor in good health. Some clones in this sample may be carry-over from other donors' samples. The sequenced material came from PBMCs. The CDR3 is CASSLSGTTGTSYEQYF. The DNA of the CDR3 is TGTGCCAGTTCCCTATCCGGGACGACCGGGACTAGCTACGAGCAGTACTTC.